This passage covers 12 T cell receptor delta chains from one sample sequenced in a study of γδ T cells in repeated Plasmodium falciparum infection. TCRdb called clones anew from the multiplex PCR reads with CATT. The table includes tens of thousands of delta-chain clones, approximately 1.7% detected once. Gammadelta T cells were flow-sorted from PBMC into Vgamma9/Vdelta2+ and Vdelta2-negative populations for bulk analysis. Specimen: gamma-delta T cells from blood. These receptors all stem from a pool of human donors (malaria-infected and uninfected, not separated).

This clone was counted a few times. The TCRdb protein, from a much larger clone, departs from this DNA's translation at residue 14, likely by read error; the protein shown derives from the DNA. The chain uses TRDV2 and TRDJ1; 10 bases are shared with TRDD3. TCRdb is silent on the J gene; assignment here came from matching the DNA to germline. Per the germline V gene, CDR1 is GEAIGNYY and CDR2 is EKD. The J segment lost 1 base and the V segment lost 1 base, leaving 29 bases of the junction unmatched. The CDR3 covers 24 residues. In DNA, the CDR3 is TGTGCCTGTGACACAACCGGGCTAGGACTGGGGGATCCGGGGCCGGGGACAGGCACCGATAAACTCATCTTT. It specifies CACDTTGLGLGDPGPGTGTDKLIF.

About this clone: The TCRdb record carries a much larger clone's protein, which differs from this DNA's translation at residue 6; a read error is the likely cause, and the protein listed here is the DNA translation. The chain recombines TRDV1 with TRDJ1; D call uncertain. The CDR3 contains 18 residues. Per germline, CDR1 TSWWSYY and CDR2 QGS. Between the trimmed V and J ends, which lost 5 bases and 1 base, there was a span of 23 bases. The chain's CDR3 is CALGFISVHTYITDKLIF. The CDR3 bases are TGTGCTCTTGGGTTCATCTCCGTACATACTTATATCACCGATAAACTCATCTTT.

Remarks on this clone: The protein recorded in TCRdb matches a much larger clone and deviates from this DNA's translation at residue 19, suggesting a read error; the protein here is obtained by translating the DNA. The chain couples TRDV1 to TRDJ1; 10 nucleotides agree with TRDD3. The J gene was not available in TCRdb and was assigned here by matching the DNA to germline segments. The V gene's germline CDR1 is TSWWSYY and CDR2 QGS. The CDR3 extends over 22 amino acids. CDR3 region: CALGELSYNVLLGDAYTDRLIF. The CDR3 coding sequence is TGTGCTCTTGGGGAACTAAGCTACAACGTCTTACTGGGGGATGCTTACACCGATAGACTCATCTTT.

This clone was detected many times. With a far larger clone one base away, a read error is the likely cause. Different DNA sequences within this sample yield the same CDR3. The CDR3 loop is CALGNWPSHPLNTDKLIF. CDR3 coding DNA: TGTGCTCTCGGGAATTGGCCTTCCCACCCCCTTAACACCGATAAACTCATCTTT. The gene calls are TRDV1 and TRDJ1; D perhaps matches TRDD2 (6 bases). The J gene, missing from TCRdb, was assigned here through DNA to germline matching. CDR1 and CDR2 (germline): TSWWSYY, QGS. The CDR3 loop spans 18 amino acids. Between the trimmed V and J ends, which lost 9 bases and 0 bases, there was a span of 26 bases.

This clone was recorded a few times. With a far larger clone one base away, a read error is the likely cause. Other DNA sequences in the sample encode the same CDR3. V gene assignment gives TRDV2, but the J gene was left uncalled; the D call in the table, TRDD3, was not verified against the DNA. The CDR3 has 14 residues. Per germline, CDR1 GEAIGNYY and CDR2 EKD. This chain's CDR3 is CACDSLWGPDKLIF. The CDR3 DNA reads TGTGCCTGTGACAGCCTCTGGGGGCCCGATAAACTCATCTTC.

This clone has a count of ten or more. This DNA's translation and the protein TCRdb lists, from a much larger clone, do not match at residue 3, likely due to a read error; the protein shown is translated from the DNA. This sequence joins TRDV2 and TRDJ2, with TRDD3 as a possible D gene (6 bases). TCRdb does not report a J gene; here it was assigned by matching the DNA to germline references. The germline V gene encodes CDR1 GEAIGNYY and CDR2 EKD. CDR3 length: 17 amino acids. CDR3 in amino acids: CAYDTVLGTNLTAQLFF. CDR3 DNA sequence: TGTGCCTATGACACCGTACTGGGAACGAACCTGACAGCACAACTCTTCTTT.

This clone was detected ten times or more. This chain links TRDV1 with TRDJ1; possibly TRDD3 for D (5 bases). Trimming cost V 7 bases and J 0 bases, with 27 bases left between them. Germline CDR1 reads TSWWSYY; CDR2 reads QGS. The CDR3 has 19 residues. This CDR3 is CALARPLGGAIKNTDKLIF. In DNA, the CDR3 is TGTGCTCTTGCCCGGCCTCTGGGAGGTGCTATAAAGAACACCGATAAACTCATCTTT.

The CDR3 sequence: CALGELIRPVLGDTRTDKLIF. As DNA, the CDR3 is TGTGCTCTTGGGGAACTTATCCGACCCGTACTGGGGGATACGAGAACCGATAAACTCATCTTT. The V and J genes are TRDV1 and TRDJ1; 13 positions agree with TRDD3. TCRdb records no J gene; here it was assigned by comparing the DNA to germline. The V segment lost 0 bases and the J segment 2 bases; nucleotides outside the gene matches: 15. The CDR3 runs to 21 residues. Per the germline V gene, CDR1 is TSWWSYY and CDR2 is QGS.

This clone was picked up many times. The translation of this DNA and the TCRdb protein of a much larger clone differ at residue 12, probably owing to a read error; the protein shown here is translated from the DNA. This chain joins TRDV1 and TRDJ1; TRDD3 agrees at 8 bases. V trimming: 6 bases; J trimming: 3 bases; junction bases outside the gene matches: 15. In germline, CDR1 is TSWWSYY, CDR2 QGS. CDR3 length: 17 residues. The CDR3 spells CALGWGNTLQYADKLIF. CDR3 bases: TGTGCTCTTGGCTGGGGGAACACCCTTCAGTACGCCGATAAACTCATCTTT.

Notes on this clone: The protein recorded in TCRdb matches a much larger clone and deviates from this DNA's translation at residue 3, suggesting a read error; the protein here is obtained by translating the DNA. V is TRDV1 and J is TRDJ1; 7 positions agree with TRDD3. No J gene is reported in TCRdb; it was inferred here by comparing the DNA with germline. Germline V gene sequence: CDR1 TSWWSYY, CDR2 QGS. The CDR3 totals 21 residues. The CDR3 protein is CAFGELGLHLLGILYTDKLIF. CDR3 in DNA: TGTGCTTTTGGGGAACTAGGCCTTCACCTACTGGGGATCCTGTACACCGATAAACTCATCTTT.

This clone came up a few times. TCRdb's listed protein matches a much larger clone and diverges from this DNA's translation at residue 5, likely through a read error; the protein shown comes from the DNA. The chain combines TRDV1 with TRDJ1, with TRDD3 matching 10 bases. This CDR3 contains 26 residues. The germline V gene encodes CDR1 TSWWSYY and CDR2 QGS. Losses at the gene ends were 4 bases for V and 0 bases for J; bases not matched to a gene: 35. The CDR3 loop is CALGALGVKGFSTGGFSHLYTDKLIF. In DNA form, the CDR3 reads TGTGCTCTTGGGGCACTAGGAGTCAAAGGCTTTTCGACTGGGGGATTCTCACACCTGTACACCGATAAACTCATCTTT.

This clone appeared a few times. The protein TCRdb lists belongs to a much larger clone and differs from this DNA's translation at residue 14, which points to a read error; the protein shown is made from the DNA. The chain recombines TRDV3 with TRDJ1; TRDD3 matches at 12 bases. CDR1 is TVYSNPD, CDR2 GDNSRS, per germline (reference sequence). The V segment lost 1 base and the J segment 6 bases; nucleotides outside the gene matches: 24. The CDR3 is made up of 20 amino acids. CDR3 coding DNA: TGTGCCTTTAATATACCCGTTCCCTACTGGGGGATACAGGGTCCTTATAAACTCATCTTT. Translation: CAFNIPVPYWGIQGPYKLIF.